These 31 T cell receptor beta chains share one sample of origin, sequenced in a study of patients and donors after allogeneic stem cell transplantation (TCRdb year 2020). Receptor amplification or capture employed RT-PCR. The listed sequencing device is NextSeq 550. TCRdb reran the public reads through fastp at Q25 and MiXCR, keeping productive beta chains. Every distinct CDR3 protein forms one entry, paired with its most common genes and DNA. This sample has approximately 90,000 distinct CDR3 sequences in its table, and around 5% of those were observed once. Around 2.6% of the sample is in the top ten clones. The specimen sequenced was blood, either unsorted or a sorted T cell fraction (not recorded which). Receptor source: a human donor who was either an allogeneic HSCT recipient or a stem cell or donor lymphocyte infusion donor (not recorded which). It is not recorded whose cells these are; they may come from a transplant donor.

The chain joins TRBV5-4 to TRBJ2-5; D is perhaps TRBD1 or TRBD2 (5 bases each). CDR3 size: 15 residues. Trimming pared 4 bases from V and 5 bases from J, leaving 18 bases between. Per the germline V gene, CDR1 is SGHNT and CDR2 is YYREEE (reference sequence). The CDR3 DNA reads as TGTGCCAGCAGCGGCCCTCAGAAGGGACGGGAGACCCAGTACTTC. Its protein product is CASSGPQKGRETQYF.

The table lists this clonotype with many counts. The chain joins TRBV29-1 to TRBJ1-4, with 7 bases aligning to TRBD1. The CDR3 sequence is 13 residues long. The V gene's germline CDR1 is SQVTM and CDR2 ANQGSEA. Trimming cost V 3 bases and J 7 bases; bases outside gene matches: 5. The CDR3 region has the DNA TGCAGCGTTGATAGGGGGCGCGGTGAAAAACTGTTTTTT. Amino acids: CSVDRGRGEKLFF. The full variable domain, rest sourced from reference TRBV29-1 and TRBJ1-4, is SAVISQKPSRDICQRGTSLTIQCQVDSQVTMMFWYRQQPGQSLTLIATANQGSEATYESGFVIDKFPISRPNLTFSTLTVSNMSPEDSSIYLCSVDRGRGEKLFFGSGTQLSVL.

In this sample, this clonotype is medium-sized. This chain uses TRBV12-3 or TRBV12-4 with TRBJ2-7; D gene unclear. The V end lost 0 bases, the J end lost 3 bases, and 3 bases lay between the germline ends. The CDR3 loop spans 12 amino acids. The chain's CDR3 is CASSLAGYEQYF. CDR3 DNA: TGTGCCAGCAGTTTAGCGGGCTACGAGCAGTACTTC.

There are many counts of this clonotype. The chain carries TRBV4-1 and TRBJ1-5, with TRBD1 matching 11 bases. Germline CDR1 MGHRA, CDR2 YSYEKL. The CDR3 is 17 amino acids. The V segment lost 0 bases and the J segment 6 bases; nucleotides outside the gene matches: 7. Written as DNA, the CDR3 is TGCGCCAGCAGCCAAGATCCCGGGACAGGGGGTATTCAGCCCCAGCATTTT. This codes for CASSQDPGTGGIQPQHF.

The table lists this clonotype with many counts. The chain is built from TRBV29-1 and TRBJ1-1; TRBD1 is a possible D gene (5 bases). The CDR3 contains 15 residues. Germline loops: CDR1 SQVTM, CDR2 ANQGSEA. V shed 4 bases and J shed 1 base, with 16 bases lying between them. The DNA of the CDR3 is TGCAGCGTTGCGTCGTTTCTCCAGGGGAACACTGAAGCTTTCTTT. Translation: CSVASFLQGNTEAFF. The full variable domain, its missing parts supplied by reference TRBV29-1 and TRBJ1-1, is SAVISQKPSRDICQRGTSLTIQCQVDSQVTMMFWYRQQPGQSLTLIATANQGSEATYESGFVIDKFPISRPNLTFSTLTVSNMSPEDSSIYLCSVASFLQGNTEAFFGQGTRLTVV.

This clonotype has ten or more counts. The junction differs from germline at one of its ends, possibly a read error. J is TRBJ2-1 and V is TRBV7-7, with a weak D call TRBD2 (7 bases). This CDR3 comprises 15 residues. Germline V lookup: CDR1 SSHAT, CDR2 FNYEAQ (reference sequence). This chain's CDR3 is CASSRIAGANNEQFF. CDR3 sequence (DNA): TGTGCTAGCAGCCGGATTGCGGGGGCAAACAATGAGCAGTTCTTC.

This clonotype has at least ten counts. J is TRBJ2-2 and V is TRBV20-1; D is unclear. V was cut by 7 bases and J by 2 bases, with 14 bases left in between. Germline CDR1 is DFQATT and CDR2 is SNEGSKA (reference sequence). The CDR3 loop spans 14 amino acids. CDR3 region: CSVSGPSNTGELFF. CDR3 coding DNA: TGCAGTGTATCTGGGCCCTCTAACACCGGGGAGCTGTTTTTT.

At least ten counts were recorded for this clonotype. This chain's CDR3 is CASSLNGGEETQYF. CDR3 DNA: TGTGCCAGCAGCTTAAATGGGGGGGAAGAGACCCAGTACTTC. This rearrangement joins TRBV7-9 to TRBJ2-5; 7 bases agree with TRBD2. Trimming removed 2 bases from V and 3 bases from J; junction bases left unmatched: 3. The CDR3 has 14 amino acids. The germline gives CDR1 SEHNR, CDR2 FQNEAQ (reference sequence).

This chain links TRBV12-3 or TRBV12-4 with TRBJ1-5; D is unclear. The V gene lost 11 bases and the J gene lost 2 bases, with 13 bases spanning the gap. The CDR3 consists of 13 residues. In DNA, the CDR3 is TGTGCCGGCGGTTTGGCTGGCAATCAGCCCCAGCATTTT. Translating gives CAGGLAGNQPQHF.

This clonotype was recorded a few times. The chain carries TRBV28 and TRBJ1-4; D is ambiguous. CDR3 length: 13 residues. The germline V gene has CDR1 MDHEN and CDR2 SYDVKM. V dropped 4 bases and J dropped 8 bases, with 11 bases sitting between them. CDR3 DNA sequence: TGTGCCAGCAGTTCGTTCGTAAGGGAAAAACTGTTTTTT. Translation: CASSSFVREKLFF.

The V gene is TRBV15, the J gene TRBJ2-7; TRBD2 agrees at 10 bases. In germline, CDR1 is LNHNV, CDR2 YYDKDF (reference sequence). The CDR3 consists of 17 residues. V dropped 2 bases and J dropped 2; count of bases not matched to a gene: 9. The CDR3 here is CATSRPLAGGYTYEQYF. The CDR3 coding sequence is TGTGCCACCAGCAGACCCTTAGCGGGAGGCTATACCTACGAGCAGTACTTC.

This clonotype was observed at least ten times. The V gene is TRBV20-1, the J gene TRBJ2-5, with D unresolved. The CDR3 loop spans 14 amino acids. Trimming cost V 0 bases and J 3 bases, with 11 bases left between them. Germline loops: CDR1 DFQATT, CDR2 SNEGSKA (reference sequence). The DNA of the CDR3 is TGCAGTGCTAGAGATCCCCTCCTTGAAGAGACCCAGTACTTC. Protein: CSARDPLLEETQYF.

This clonotype was detected ten times or more. This chain connects TRBV6-2 or TRBV6-3 to TRBJ2-5, with D possibly TRBD2 on 5 matching bases. V was clipped by 2 bases and J by 10 bases, with 11 bases between them. CDR1 is MNHEY, CDR2 SVGEGT, per germline. This CDR3 has 12 residues. This chain's CDR3 is CASSYRRADQYF. The CDR3 DNA follows: TGTGCCAGCAGTTACAGGCGGGCGGACCAGTACTTC.

Ten or more counts support this clonotype. The V call is TRBV29-1, the J call TRBJ1-1, with 9 bases aligning to TRBD1. V dropped 3 bases and J dropped 4; count of bases not matched to a gene: 6. Germline V gene data show CDR1 as SQVTM and CDR2 as ANQGSEA. The CDR3 extends over 14 amino acids. CDR3 residues: CSVDGQGKGTEAFF. In nucleotides, the CDR3 is TGCAGCGTTGACGGACAGGGGAAGGGCACTGAAGCTTTCTTT.

This clonotype was detected a few times. The genes are TRBV3-1 and TRBJ2-7; D is unresolved. Germline loops: CDR1 LGHDT, CDR2 YNNKEL (reference sequence). Trimming removed 1 base from V and 6 bases from J, with 7 bases in between. The length of the CDR3 is 12 residues. CDR3 bases: TGTGCCAGCAGCCAAGCTAATTTCGAGCAGTACTTC. Translated, it gives CASSQANFEQYF.

This clonotype appeared many times. This sequence joins TRBV12-3 or TRBV12-4 and TRBJ2-5; D might be TRBD1 (5 bases). The CDR3 has 13 residues. The V and J ends lost 5 bases and 2 bases respectively, with 9 bases between them. The chain's CDR3 is CASSIRQQETQYF. In nucleotides, the CDR3 is TGTGCCAGCAGTATTAGACAGCAAGAGACCCAGTACTTC.

This clonotype was seen at least ten times. The chain couples TRBV6-1 to TRBJ2-2, with TRBD2 matching over 9 bases. The V segment lost 6 bases and the J segment 8 bases; nucleotides outside the gene matches: 7. Germline V gives CDR1 MNHNS, CDR2 SASEGT. This CDR3 spans 14 amino acids. The chain's CDR3 is CASRASSGRGELFF. CDR3 coding DNA: TGTGCCAGCAGGGCGAGTAGCGGGAGAGGGGAGCTGTTTTTT.

This clonotype was picked up many times. This sequence joins TRBV7-9 and TRBJ2-7, with TRBD2 matching over 14 bases. The CDR3 covers 14 residues. Per germline, CDR1 SEHNR and CDR2 FQNEAQ (reference sequence). Losses at the gene ends were 3 bases for V and 6 bases for J; bases not matched to a gene: 1. This CDR3 reads CASSFGLAGGEQYF. For the CDR3, the DNA is TGTGCCAGCAGCTTTGGACTAGCGGGAGGCGAGCAGTACTTC.

This clonotype was counted ten times or more. The J gene is TRBJ1-5, the V gene TRBV9; no reliable D call. Per the germline V gene, CDR1 is SGDLS and CDR2 is YYNGEE. The V and J ends lost 0 bases and 4 bases respectively, with 11 bases between them. There are 15 residues in the CDR3. For the CDR3, the DNA is TGTGCCAGCAGCGTAGGGGAGGGAGGGAATCAGCCCCAGCATTTT. Its protein product is CASSVGEGGNQPQHF.

In this sample, this clonotype turned up many times. The chain links TRBV18 to TRBJ2-7; TRBD2 matches 9 bases. The CDR3 covers 14 residues. In germline, CDR1 is KGHSH, CDR2 LQKENI. Trimming cost V 1 base and J 6 bases; bases outside gene matches: 4. The CDR3 DNA follows: TGTGCCAGCTCACCACTGGCGGGAGGGGGCGAGCAGTACTTC. Translation: CASSPLAGGGEQYF.

This clonotype was seen more than once but under ten times. The V gene is TRBV5-1, the J gene TRBJ2-1; D not certain. Germline V gene data show CDR1 as SGHRS and CDR2 as YFSETQ. There are 17 residues in the CDR3. The V end lost 1 base, the J end lost 0 bases, and 14 bases lay between the germline ends. Here the CDR3 reads CASSLSSRLSSYNEQFF. The CDR3 DNA is TGCGCCAGCAGCTTGAGTAGCCGGCTAAGCTCCTACAATGAGCAGTTCTTC.

This clonotype was seen only a few times. The rearrangement joins TRBV2 to TRBJ2-1; D is unresolved. V was shortened by 5 bases and J by 9 bases, with 20 bases between the two germline ends. The CDR3 runs 15 residues. Per the germline V gene, CDR1 is SNHLY and CDR2 is FYNNEI. CDR3 region: CASSPRRPEYGEQFF. DNA of the CDR3: TGTGCCAGCAGTCCGCGCCGTCCTGAGTACGGTGAGCAGTTCTTC.

This clonotype was counted only a few times. V is TRBV6-1 and J is TRBJ2-2; D unclear. The CDR3 has 15 amino acids. Germline V gene data show CDR1 as MNHNS and CDR2 as SASEGT. V lost 2 bases and J 7 bases, leaving 14 bases between the germline ends. CDR3 coding DNA: TGTGCCAGCAGTGAAAGGGCTACAAGCCTCGGGGAGCTGTTTTTT. This sequence encodes CASSERATSLGELFF.

This clonotype appeared many times. The genes are TRBV19 and TRBJ2-5; weak D call: TRBD2 (6 bases). The CDR3 spans 13 residues. V lost 2 bases, J lost 4 bases, and 8 bases lay in between. The germline V gene encodes CDR1 LNHDA and CDR2 SQIVND (reference sequence). DNA of the CDR3: TGTGCCAGTAGTATAAGGGGAGGAGAGACCCAGTACTTC. Translating gives CASSIRGGETQYF.

This clonotype came up a few times. This chain uses TRBV11-2 with TRBJ1-2; possibly TRBD1 for D (6 bases). V lost 5 bases, J lost 13 bases, and 14 bases lay in between. This CDR3 contains 11 residues. The V gene's germline CDR1 is SGHAT and CDR2 FQNNGV. The CDR3 DNA follows: TGTGCCAGCAGCCCCGACAGGATTTGCACCTTC. This sequence encodes CASSPDRICTF.

This clonotype appeared many times. The genes are TRBV7-2 and TRBJ2-7, with D perhaps matching TRBD1 (6 bases). Germline V gene sequence: CDR1 SGHTA, CDR2 FQGNSA. The CDR3 runs 14 residues. Trimming shortened V by 3 bases and J by 6 bases, and 15 bases separated the two germline ends. CDR3 residues: CASSFAGQLSEQYF. CDR3 coding DNA: TGTGCCAGCAGCTTCGCCGGACAGCTGTCCGAGCAGTACTTC. Full variable domain (remainder filled in from reference TRBV7-2 and TRBJ2-7): GAGVSQSPSNKVTEKGKDVELRCDPISGHTALYWYRQSLGQGLEFLIYFQGNSAPDKSGLPSDRFSAERTGGSVSTLTIQRTQQEDSAVYLCASSFAGQLSEQYFGPGTRLTVT.

This clonotype was counted many times. The genes are TRBV20-1 and TRBJ2-5; 12 nucleotides agree with TRBD2. This CDR3 is built from 16 residues. Germline CDR1 reads DFQATT; CDR2 reads SNEGSKA (reference sequence). J gave up 4 bases and V 3 bases, and 9 bases lay outside the gene matches. The CDR3 DNA follows: TGCAGTGCTAGCTCCCCGACTAGCGGGAGTCGAGAGACCCAGTACTTC. Its protein product is CSASSPTSGSRETQYF.

This clonotype has ten or more counts. The rearrangement uses TRBV9 and TRBJ2-1; TRBD2 agrees at 9 bases. Germline-derived CDR1 and CDR2 are SGDLS and YYNGEE. CDR3 length: 16 residues. V shed 4 bases and J 9 bases; nucleotides not matched to a gene: 14. This chain's CDR3 is CASSPRTSAFWGEQFF. CDR3 sequence (DNA): TGTGCCAGCAGCCCCCGGACTAGCGCCTTCTGGGGTGAGCAGTTCTTC.

This clonotype came up many times. The genes are TRBV5-1 and TRBJ2-3; no definite D call. The CDR3 runs to 14 residues. CDR1 is SGHRS, CDR2 YFSETQ, per germline. Trimming took 4 bases from V and 0 from J, leaving 9 bases between them. As DNA, the CDR3 is TGCGCCAGCAGCCCATTTACAAGCACAGATACGCAGTATTTT. Translation: CASSPFTSTDTQYF.

CDR3 residues: CASSLEGPTNYEQYF. The CDR3 DNA reads as TGTGCCAGCAGTTTGGAGGGGCCTACCAACTACGAGCAGTACTTC. The chain has TRBV28 and TRBJ2-7; D possibly corresponds to TRBD2 (6 bases). V was pared by 3 bases and J by 3 bases, with 15 bases between. This CDR3 comprises 15 residues. CDR1 and CDR2 (germline): MDHEN, SYDVKM.

The chain joins TRBV3-1 to TRBJ2-1; possibly TRBD1 for D (7 bases). CDR1 is LGHDT and CDR2 is YNNKEL in the germline V gene (reference sequence). The length of the CDR3 is 16 residues. Trimming removed 1 base from V and 6 bases from J, with 16 bases in between. The CDR3 protein is CASSQVRGASGNEQFF. The DNA of the CDR3 is TGTGCCAGCAGCCAAGTCAGGGGGGCGTCCGGCAATGAGCAGTTCTTC.